The rows below give T cell receptor beta chains drawn from one sample of a study of cytomegalovirus exposure and HLA in healthy donors. Clones were read by immunoSEQ multiplex PCR, and TCRdb kept only the in-frame ones, dropping some. The table has some 150,000 clones, approximately 80% seen once. The specimen was PBMCs. The receptors derive from a man aged 30 to 39 in good health and CMV-seropositive. The CDR3 runs from the conserved cysteine through the conserved F or W. The D gene is left open where the match is weak. A clone size is listed for some rows: how often the clone was seen (once, few, many), or a class if it is expanded.

abundance: -
v_gene: TRBV10-1
j_gene: TRBJ2-3
d_gene: -
CDR3nt: TGCGCCAGCAGTGTTCAGGGAATCACAGATACGCAGTATTTT
CDR3aa: CASSVQGITDTQYF

abundance: -
v_gene: TRBV5-1
j_gene: TRBJ2-1
d_gene: TRBD2
CDR3nt: TGCGCCAGCAGATCCGGGGGGGCATCCTACAATGAGCAGTTCTTC
CDR3aa: CASRSGGASYNEQFF

abundance: once
v_gene: TRBV6-5
j_gene: TRBJ2-5
d_gene: TRBD2
CDR3nt: TGTGCCAGCAGTGAAGCGGGGGCCGGACCTCAGTACTTC
CDR3aa: CASSEAGAGPQYF

abundance: -
v_gene: TRBV19
j_gene: TRBJ2-2
d_gene: TRBD1
CDR3nt: TGTGCCAGTAACCGGGACAGGGATACCGGGGAGCTGTTTTTT
CDR3aa: CASNRDRDTGELFF

abundance: few
v_gene: TRBV29-1
j_gene: TRBJ1-1
d_gene: TRBD1
CDR3nt: TGCAGCGTCGGACAGGGAAAGACTGAAGCTTTCTTT
CDR3aa: CSVGQGKTEAFF

abundance: -
v_gene: TRBV4-1
j_gene: TRBJ2-7
d_gene: TRBD1
CDR3nt: TGCGCCAGCAGCCAAGATATGGTAGGGGGCACCTACGAGCAGTACTTC
CDR3aa: CASSQDMVGGTYEQYF

abundance: -
v_gene: TRBV4-1
j_gene: TRBJ1-6
d_gene: -
CDR3nt: TGCGCCAGCAGCCAAGACAGCCAGGGGTATTCACCCCTCCACTTT
CDR3aa: CASSQDSQGYSPLHF

abundance: few
v_gene: TRBV7-2
j_gene: TRBJ1-1
d_gene: TRBD1
CDR3nt: TGTGCCAGCAGCTTAGCTGCAGGGGGCCGGGACACTGAAGCTTTCTTT
CDR3aa: CASSLAAGGRDTEAFF

abundance: -
v_gene: TRBV5-1
j_gene: TRBJ2-4
d_gene: -
CDR3nt: TGCGCCAGCAGCCCACTCCTAGCCAAAAACATTCAGTACTTC
CDR3aa: CASSPLLAKNIQYF

abundance: -
v_gene: TRBV27
j_gene: TRBJ2-7
d_gene: TRBD1
CDR3nt: TGTGCCAGCAGGATTTCGAGACGACAGGGGAACGAGCAGTACTTC
CDR3aa: CASRISRRQGNEQYF

abundance: -
v_gene: TRBV6-1
j_gene: TRBJ2-3
d_gene: TRBD2
CDR3nt: TGTGCCAGCAGTGAATCCTTTAGCGGGGGGACAGATACGCAGTATTTT
CDR3aa: CASSESFSGGTDTQYF

abundance: -
v_gene: TRBV7-8
j_gene: TRBJ2-5
d_gene: -
CDR3nt: TGTGCCAGCGGCCCGAACGCGGGGGCGCGGAACAAAGAGACCCAGTACTTC
CDR3aa: CASGPNAGARNKETQYF

abundance: -
v_gene: TRBV4-1
j_gene: TRBJ1-2
d_gene: -
CDR3nt: TGCGCCAGCAGCCCGCCCTTAGAAGGGGCCGGCTACACCTTC
CDR3aa: CASSPPLEGAGYTF

abundance: -
v_gene: TRBV14
j_gene: TRBJ1-2
d_gene: -
CDR3nt: TGTGCCAGCAGCCAAAATAGTATGCTTGGCTACACCTTC
CDR3aa: CASSQNSMLGYTF

abundance: -
v_gene: TRBV7-2
j_gene: TRBJ2-7
d_gene: -
CDR3nt: TGTGCCAGCAGCTTGGCGGGGGCTCTGAACGAGCAGTACTTC
CDR3aa: CASSLAGALNEQYF

abundance: few
v_gene: TRBV7-9
j_gene: TRBJ2-2
d_gene: -
CDR3nt: TGTTCCAGCAGCTCTATCAGGCCAAACACCGGGGAGCTGTTTTTT
CDR3aa: CSSSSIRPNTGELFF

abundance: -
v_gene: TRBV2
j_gene: TRBJ1-4
d_gene: TRBD1
CDR3nt: TGTGCCAGCAGTGTGGACAGGGCCGAAAAACTGTTTTTT
CDR3aa: CASSVDRAEKLFF

abundance: -
v_gene: TRBV25-1
j_gene: TRBJ2-7
d_gene: -
CDR3nt: TGTGCCAGCAGTGGGCACTACGAGCAGTACTTC
CDR3aa: CASSGHYEQYF

abundance: -
v_gene: TRBV5-1
j_gene: TRBJ2-1
d_gene: TRBD2
CDR3nt: TGCGCCAGCAGCTTGAGCAGCGGGACCTACAATGAGCAGTTCTTC
CDR3aa: CASSLSSGTYNEQFF

abundance: -
v_gene: TRBV5-1
j_gene: TRBJ2-7
d_gene: TRBD2
CDR3nt: TGCGCCAGCAGCTTGGTAGCGGGGGGCCTCTACGAGCAGTACTTC
CDR3aa: CASSLVAGGLYEQYF

abundance: once
v_gene: TRBV5-6
j_gene: TRBJ1-1
d_gene: -
CDR3nt: TGTGCCAGCAGCTCTCCAAGACAGTCCATGAACACTGAAGCTTTCTTT
CDR3aa: CASSSPRQSMNTEAFF

abundance: few
v_gene: TRBV30
j_gene: TRBJ1-1
d_gene: -
CDR3nt: TGTGCCTGGAGTCTACAGCCGAACACTGAAGCTTTCTTT
CDR3aa: CAWSLQPNTEAFF

abundance: -
v_gene: TRBV27
j_gene: TRBJ1-4
d_gene: -
CDR3nt: TGTGCCAGCAGCAAGGGGGGGCCAGCAACTAATGAAAAACTGTTTTTT
CDR3aa: CASSKGGPATNEKLFF

abundance: -
v_gene: TRBV15
j_gene: TRBJ1-2
d_gene: -
CDR3nt: TGTGCCACCAGCAGAGCGACAGCCTCACATACCTATGGCTACACCTTC
CDR3aa: CATSRATASHTYGYTF